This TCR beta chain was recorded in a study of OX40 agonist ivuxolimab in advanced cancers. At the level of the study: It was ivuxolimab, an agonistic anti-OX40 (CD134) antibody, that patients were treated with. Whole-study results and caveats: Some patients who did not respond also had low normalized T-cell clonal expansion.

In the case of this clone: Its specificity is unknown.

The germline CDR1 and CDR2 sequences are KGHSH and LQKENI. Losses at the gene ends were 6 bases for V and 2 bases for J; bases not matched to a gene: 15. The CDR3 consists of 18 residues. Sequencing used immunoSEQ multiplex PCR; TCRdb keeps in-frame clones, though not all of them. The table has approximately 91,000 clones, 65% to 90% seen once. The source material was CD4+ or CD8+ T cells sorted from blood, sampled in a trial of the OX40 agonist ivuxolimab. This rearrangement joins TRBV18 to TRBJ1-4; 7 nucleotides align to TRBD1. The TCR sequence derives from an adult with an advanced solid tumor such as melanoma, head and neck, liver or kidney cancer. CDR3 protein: CASSQEYRGRTTNEKLFF. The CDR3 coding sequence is TGTGCCAGCTCCCAAGAATACAGGGGTCGGACGACTAATGAAAAACTGTTTTTT.